The 21 T cell receptor beta chains given below trace back to one sample, sequenced in a study of T-cell memory formation after mild COVID-19. Each CDR3 protein gets one entry after TCRdb re-called the 5' RACE reads with MiXCR. This table holds approximately 180,000 distinct CDR3 sequences, around 15% found once. The specimen was PBMCs or a T cell subset sorted from them (not recorded which). These receptors were taken from an adult woman who had mild COVID-19 (a few samples of this study predate the infection). Cell type and time point are not known.

This chain links TRBV7-9 with TRBJ2-2; the D gene is possibly TRBD2 (5 bases). CDR1 and CDR2 (germline): SEHNR, FQNEAQ (reference sequence). The V end was cut by 4 bases, the J end by 3 bases, with 15 bases between. The CDR3 length is 16 residues. The CDR3 DNA reads as TGTGCCAGCAGCTCCCCCAGCGGCTTCGACACCGGGGAGCTGTTTTTT. It codes for CASSSPSGFDTGELFF.

The genes are TRBV11-2 and TRBJ2-5; D not certain. The CDR3 is 13 amino acids. Germline values: CDR1 SGHAT, CDR2 FQNNGV. Trimming shortened V by 4 bases and J by 8 bases, and 14 bases separated the two germline ends. The chain's CDR3 is CASSSLTPPTQYF. Here the CDR3 DNA reads TGTGCCAGCAGCTCCTTGACTCCTCCAACCCAGTACTTC.

The V gene is TRBV7-8, the J gene TRBJ2-1, with 7 bases lining up with TRBD2. The CDR3 contains 14 residues. Per the germline V gene, CDR1 is SGHVS and CDR2 is FQNEAQ. V shed 5 bases, J shed 1 base, and the junction held 2 bases outside the gene matches. The CDR3 nucleotides read TGTGCCAGCAGCGAGCGGGGATCCTACAATGAGCAGTTCTTC. Its translation is CASSERGSYNEQFF.

This clonotype was found a few times. This chain joins TRBV6-4 and TRBJ2-1; 7 nucleotides align to TRBD2. This CDR3 comprises 16 residues. The V gene's germline CDR1 is MRHNA and CDR2 SNTAGT. V lost 4 bases, J lost 4 bases, and 10 bases stayed unmatched. The CDR3 spells CASSGQPGLQYNEQFF. The CDR3 nucleotides read TGTGCCAGCAGTGGACAACCGGGACTACAATACAATGAGCAGTTCTTC.

The rearrangement joins TRBV7-9 to TRBJ2-2; D remains unclear. The ends were cut back, 1 base at V and 4 bases at J, with 10 bases in the middle. Looked up from germline, CDR1 is SEHNR and CDR2 is FQNEAQ (reference sequence). The CDR3 sequence is 15 residues long. The CDR3 region is CASSLGSRFTGELFF. Here the CDR3 DNA reads TGTGCCAGCAGCTTAGGTTCCAGATTCACCGGGGAGCTGTTTTTT. Looking up the rest from reference TRBV7-9 and TRBJ2-2 gives the full variable domain: DTGVSQNPRHKITKRGQNVTFRCDPISEHNRLYWYRQTLGQGPEFLTYFQNEAQLEKSRLLSDRFSAERPKGSFSTLEIQRTEQGDSAMYLCASSLGSRFTGELFFGEGSRLTVL.

This clonotype was counted between two and nine times. The chain links TRBV20-1 to TRBJ2-5; D gene uncertain. CDR3 length: 12 residues. Per germline, CDR1 DFQATT and CDR2 SNEGSKA (reference sequence). V was pared by 5 bases and J by 6 bases, with 13 bases between. For the CDR3, the DNA is TGCAGTGCTCCGGACCTCAAACAGACCCAGTACTTC. Translating it yields CSAPDLKQTQYF.

The chain combines TRBV3-1 with TRBJ2-7, with D unresolved. Germline V gives CDR1 LGHDT, CDR2 YNNKEL (reference sequence). This CDR3 spans 10 amino acids. Trimming cost V 10 bases and J 0 bases, with 4 bases left between them. CDR3 DNA sequence: TGTGCCATTAGCTCCTACGAGCAGTACTTC. It encodes CAISSYEQYF.

This clonotype has just a few counts. V is TRBV6-1 and J is TRBJ2-2, with D perhaps TRBD2 (5 bases). The CDR3 covers 13 residues. The V gene's germline CDR1 is MNHNS and CDR2 SASEGT. Trimming removed 6 bases at V and 3 bases at J, with 8 bases between. CDR3 sequence: CASRGVYTGELFF. For the CDR3, the DNA is TGTGCCAGCAGGGGAGTTTACACCGGGGAGCTGTTTTTT.

In this sample, this clonotype turned up a few times. This CDR3 is CAILENRFTDTQYF. The DNA of the CDR3 is TGTGCCATTCTGGAGAACCGGTTCACAGATACGCAGTATTTT. V and J are TRBV28 and TRBJ2-3; D is unclear. The CDR3 totals 14 residues. The germline CDR1 and CDR2 sequences are MDHEN and SYDVKM. Trimming shortened V by 10 bases and J by 2 bases, and 16 bases separated the two germline ends.

V usage is TRBV5-5 and J usage is TRBJ2-3; 7 nucleotides match TRBD1. V dropped 2 bases and J dropped 0; count of bases not matched to a gene: 9. The CDR3 loop spans 17 amino acids. Germline V gives CDR1 SGHKS, CDR2 YYEKEE (reference sequence). CDR3 sequence reads: CASSFGTDGRSTDTQYF. CDR3 nucleotide sequence: TGTGCCAGCAGCTTTGGGACAGATGGACGGAGCACAGATACGCAGTATTTT.

This chain uses TRBV6-5 with TRBJ1-1; no definite D call. The germline CDR1 and CDR2 sequences are MNHEY and SVGAGI. V was clipped by 0 bases and J by 0 bases, with 11 bases between them. The CDR3 covers 16 residues. The CDR3 protein is CASSYSSRFLNTEAFF. The CDR3 DNA sequence: TGTGCCAGCAGTTACTCGAGCAGGTTCCTGAACACTGAAGCTTTCTTT.

This clonotype was seen only a few times. The rearrangement links TRBV5-1 to TRBJ1-2; 7 bases fit TRBD1. V trimming: 4 bases; J trimming: 8 bases; junction bases outside the gene matches: 14. Germline CDR1 SGHRS, CDR2 YFSETQ. CDR3 length equals 15 residues. The CDR3 sequence: CASSPGQTLNRGYTF. The CDR3 bases are TGCGCCAGCAGCCCGGGACAGACCCTTAATCGGGGCTACACCTTC.

The rearrangement joins TRBV11-2 to TRBJ2-2, with 13 bases fitting TRBD2. With V trimmed by 1 base and J by 6 bases, 2 bases remained unmatched. Germline CDR1 is SGHAT and CDR2 is FQNNGV. The CDR3 spans 16 residues. The DNA for the CDR3 is TGTGCCAGCAGCTTAGGAGGACTAGCGGGAGCCGGGGAGCTGTTTTTT. Protein product: CASSLGGLAGAGELFF.

This CDR3 reads CASSKFNEQFF. In DNA, the CDR3 is TGTGCCAGCAGCAAGTTCAATGAGCAGTTCTTC. The genes are TRBV7-2 and TRBJ2-1, with D unclear. V was pared by 5 bases and J by 6 bases, with 5 bases between. This CDR3 spans 11 amino acids. CDR1 and CDR2 from the germline V gene are SGHTA and FQGNSA.

This rearrangement joins TRBV13 to TRBJ1-2, with 9 nucleotides matching TRBD1. V shed 4 bases and J 1 base; nucleotides not matched to a gene: 4. CDR1 and CDR2 from the germline V gene are PRHDT and FYEKMQ (reference sequence). The CDR3 has 15 residues. CDR3 loop: CASSWDRARNYGYTF. The CDR3 DNA sequence: TGTGCCAGCAGCTGGGACAGGGCGCGTAACTATGGCTACACCTTC.

The V gene is TRBV7-2, the J gene TRBJ1-1; 7 nucleotides match TRBD1. CDR3 size: 13 residues. CDR1 SGHTA and CDR2 FQGNSA come from the germline V gene. Trimming took 1 base from V and 7 from J; bases not matched to a gene: 3. CDR3 sequence reads: CASSLGGQLEAFF. Here the CDR3 DNA reads TGTGCCAGCAGCTTAGGGGGACAGCTTGAAGCTTTCTTT.

The V call is TRBV20-1, the J call TRBJ2-7; 7 bases agree with TRBD1. V dropped 5 bases and J dropped 6; count of bases not matched to a gene: 7. This CDR3 spans 12 amino acids. Germline loops: CDR1 DFQATT, CDR2 SNEGSKA (reference sequence). The chain's CDR3 is CSARTGEIEQYF. CDR3 nucleotide sequence: TGCAGTGCTCGGACAGGAGAAATCGAGCAGTACTTC.

V gene TRBV14 combines with J gene TRBJ1-1; no definite D call. Per germline, CDR1 SGHDN and CDR2 FVKESK. The CDR3 is 16 amino acids. Trimming shortened V by 4 bases and J by 1 base, and 16 bases separated the two germline ends. DNA of the CDR3: TGTGCCAGCAGCCCCCTCGTTGGGGTGGCGAACACTGAAGCTTTCTTT. It yields the protein CASSPLVGVANTEAFF.

The chain has TRBV20-1 and TRBJ2-1; 8 nucleotides align to TRBD2. Germline lookup yields CDR1 DFQATT and CDR2 SNEGSKA (reference sequence). Germline trimming cut 4 bases from V and 3 bases from J; bases unmatched to any gene: 11. This CDR3 region has 16 residues. The chain's CDR3 is CSATRSERGNYNEQFF. Here the CDR3 DNA reads TGCAGTGCTACCAGGTCTGAGCGGGGGAACTACAATGAGCAGTTCTTC.

The chain has TRBV6-5 and TRBJ1-1; D possibly corresponds to TRBD1 (6 bases). The CDR3 totals 13 residues. V lost 6 bases and J 7 bases, leaving 15 bases between the germline ends. Germline V lookup: CDR1 MNHEY, CDR2 SVGAGI. The CDR3 DNA is TGTGCCAGCAGGGTGGACAGTCGAGATGAAGCTTTCTTT. It specifies CASRVDSRDEAFF.

In its sample, this clonotype was seen a few times. The chain uses TRBV15 and TRBJ1-1; D gene uncertain. The CDR3 consists of 13 residues. Germline CDR1 LNHNV, CDR2 YYDKDF (reference sequence). V was clipped by 5 bases and J by 1 base, with 8 bases between them. This chain's CDR3 is CATSYLPNTEAFF. The CDR3, as DNA: TGTGCCACCAGCTACCTACCGAACACTGAAGCTTTCTTT.